The 8 T cell receptor beta chains below come from one sample, sequenced in a study of cytomegalovirus exposure and HLA in healthy donors. The PCR contained 60 Vbeta and 13 Jbeta primers. Here immunoSEQ multiplex PCR was the method, and the copy in TCRdb shows in-frame clones only, minus some. Seen here are approximately 160,000 clones, over 70% observed once, and the top ten hold more than 5.5%. Sequenced sample: PBMCs. Receptors were obtained from a man aged 25-45 years in good health and CMV-seropositive.

V gene TRBV27 combines with J gene TRBJ2-1, with TRBD1 as a possible D gene (6 bases). This CDR3 region has 15 residues. V lost 2 bases, J lost 8 bases, and 16 bases lay in between. Germline CDR1 is MNHEY and CDR2 is SMNVEV (reference sequence). The CDR3 coding sequence is TGTGCCAGCAGTTTACTACTAGGGGGTAGGGATGAGCAGTTCTTC. It codes for CASSLLLGGRDEQFF.

The CDR3 DNA follows: TGCGCCAGCAGCCAACTACAGGGGCCGGGCACTGAAGCTTTCTTT. Protein: CASSQLQGPGTEAFF. The chain uses TRBV4-3 and TRBJ1-1; 7 positions match TRBD1. Germline V gene lookup returns CDR1 LGHNA and CDR2 YSLEER. CDR3 size: 15 residues. J gave up 4 bases and V 2 bases, and 7 bases lay outside the gene matches.

This clone is medium-sized by share. The genes are TRBV6-1 and TRBJ2-7, with D possibly TRBD1 on 5 matching bases. V was clipped by 4 bases and J by 3 bases, with 10 bases between them. Germline CDR1 is MNHNS and CDR2 is SASEGT. This CDR3 is built from 13 residues. CDR3 amino acids: CASSADSHYEQYF. As DNA, the CDR3 is TGTGCCAGCAGTGCTGACAGTCACTACGAGCAGTACTTC.

The V gene is TRBV19, the J gene TRBJ1-4; TRBD1 matches 7 bases. Germline V CDR1 and CDR2: LNHDA, SQIVND (reference sequence). V was pared by 8 bases and J by 8 bases, with 20 bases of the junction left unmatched. The CDR3 has 17 amino acids. CDR3 loop: CASRPSVGTVGREKLFF. In nucleotides, the CDR3 is TGTGCCAGTCGGCCCTCTGTAGGGACAGTGGGACGCGAAAAACTGTTTTTT.

This chain connects TRBV9 to TRBJ1-2; 7 positions agree with TRBD1. The germline V gene has CDR1 SGDLS and CDR2 YYNGEE. V lost 3 bases to trimming and J lost 4 bases; unmatched junction nucleotides: 9. This CDR3 spans 15 amino acids. The CDR3 spells CASSGGDSNFYGYTF. The CDR3 DNA follows: TGTGCCAGCAGCGGGGGGGACAGTAATTTCTATGGCTACACCTTC.

The rearrangement uses TRBV28 and TRBJ2-5; TRBD1 agrees at 9 bases. The CDR3 runs to 14 residues. The germline V gene has CDR1 MDHEN and CDR2 SYDVKM. V lost 5 bases and J lost 6; bases outside the gene matches: 7. CDR3 amino acids: CASSEPGQGKTQYF. CDR3 coding DNA: TGTGCCAGCAGTGAGCCGGGACAGGGAAAGACCCAGTACTTC.

A few counts support this clone. The CDR3 DNA reads as TGTGCTAGTGGTCGCCCGGGACTAGCGGGGGGGCCGAGCACAGATACGCAGTATTTT. It specifies CASGRPGLAGGPSTDTQYF. The chain couples TRBV12-5 to TRBJ2-3, with 16 positions matching TRBD2. Germline-derived CDR1 and CDR2 are LGHNT and FRNRAP. V shed 5 bases, J shed 0 bases, and the junction held 8 bases outside the gene matches. The CDR3 covers 19 residues.

The chain recombines TRBV6-4 with TRBJ1-5, with 9 bases aligning to TRBD1. This CDR3 has 13 amino acids. The trim removed 3 bases at V and 7 bases at J, leaving 1 base unmatched. CDR1 is MRHNA and CDR2 is SNTAGT in the germline V gene. The CDR3 here is CASSETGGQPQHF. DNA of the CDR3: TGTGCCAGCAGTGAGACAGGGGGACAGCCCCAGCATTTT.